The 8 T cell receptor beta chains reported below all come from one sample, sequenced in a study of cytomegalovirus exposure and HLA in healthy donors. PCR involved 60 Vbeta and 13 Jbeta primers. The method was immunoSEQ multiplex PCR; TCRdb's version includes in-frame clones alone and lacks a portion of them. This sample has about 70,000 clones, with approximately 70% found just once. Sequencing used PBMCs. Receptors originate from a man between 40 and 49 years old in good health and CMV-seropositive.

The chain carries TRBV30 and TRBJ2-1; no clear D gene. The CDR3 sequence is 15 residues long. Germline loops: CDR1 GTSNPN, CDR2 SVGIG (reference sequence). Trimming left V 1 base short and J 10 bases short, with 20 bases between. The CDR3 DNA reads as TGTGCCTGGAGTGCTACCGTTCGGAGAAACCCCGAGCAGTTCTTC. Residues: CAWSATVRRNPEQFF.

CDR3 residues: CASSLDGAVEQYF. The CDR3 DNA is TGCGCCAGCAGCTTGGATGGGGCGGTTGAGCAGTACTTC. The chain has TRBV5-1 and TRBJ2-7; D may be TRBD1 (5 bases). Trimming shortened V by 0 bases and J by 7 bases, and 11 bases separated the two germline ends. Germline CDR1 SGHRS, CDR2 YFSETQ. The CDR3 runs to 13 residues.

The V and J genes are TRBV11-2 and TRBJ2-3; TRBD2 is a possible D gene (6 bases). V was clipped by 0 bases and J by 6 bases, with 10 bases between them. The CDR3 spans 14 residues. Germline V lookup: CDR1 SGHAT, CDR2 FQNNGV. The CDR3: CASSLDLAWDTQYF. In DNA, the CDR3 is TGTGCCAGCAGCTTAGACCTAGCGTGGGATACGCAGTATTTT.

This clone was seen only a few times. This chain joins TRBV30 and TRBJ1-2; the D gene is possibly TRBD1 (5 bases). The germline V gene has CDR1 GTSNPN and CDR2 SVGIG (reference sequence). The CDR3 has 13 residues. Trimming removed 5 bases from V and 2 bases from J, with 12 bases in between. CDR3 nucleotides: TGTGCCTGGGTTGGGGCGGCGAACTATGGCTACACCTTC. Protein sequence: CAWVGAANYGYTF.

The chain links TRBV27 to TRBJ2-7; 9 bases match TRBD2. The germline gives CDR1 MNHEY, CDR2 SMNVEV (reference sequence). V was clipped by 2 bases and J by 3 bases; unmatched bases: 11. The CDR3 loop spans 17 amino acids. CDR3 nucleotides: TGTGCCAGCAGTTTAGGGTCGGGCGGGAGGGCCGGCTACGAGCAGTACTTC. Translation gives CASSLGSGGRAGYEQYF.

The CDR3 reads CASSVMAVRDEQFF. CDR3 in DNA: TGTGCCAGCAGCGTGATGGCGGTACGGGATGAGCAGTTCTTC. This sequence joins TRBV9 and TRBJ2-1; the D is unclear. V was trimmed by 2 bases and J by 8 bases, leaving 14 bases between them. The length of the CDR3 is 14 residues. The germline V gene encodes CDR1 SGDLS and CDR2 YYNGEE. The full variable domain, in which reference TRBV9 and TRBJ2-1 provide the parts outside the CDR3, is DSGVTQTPKHLITATGQRVTLRCSPRSGDLSVYWYQQSLDQGLQFLIQYYNGEERAKGNILERFSAQQFPDLHSELNLSSLELGDSALYFCASSVMAVRDEQFFGPGTRLTVL.

The J gene is TRBJ2-1, the V gene TRBV6-1, with TRBD2 identical over 8 bases. Germline V CDR1 and CDR2: MNHNS, SASEGT. The CDR3 consists of 15 residues. V was pared by 6 bases and J by 1 base, with 5 bases of the junction left unmatched. The chain's CDR3 is CASSAGGASYNEQFF. The DNA of the CDR3 is TGTGCCAGCAGCGCCGGGGGGGCTTCCTACAATGAGCAGTTCTTC.

The chain employs TRBV4-3 and TRBJ1-4; D is perhaps TRBD1 (5 bases). The CDR3 runs 14 residues. Trimming removed 1 base at V and 4 bases at J, with 7 bases between. The germline V gene encodes CDR1 LGHNA and CDR2 YSLEER. For the CDR3, the DNA is TGCGCCAGCAGCCAAGGCCAGGGTAATGAAAAACTGTTTTTT. This gives the protein CASSQGQGNEKLFF.